The sequence of this T cell receptor beta chain was determined in a study of blood T cell repertoires in COVID-19. Study details: Samples representing acute and convalescent COVID-19 were sourced from the United States, Italy and Spain. PBMCs, B-cell-depleted T cells, or T cells were the source of the cDNA or gDNA that made up the material.

V trimming: 3 bases; J trimming: 7 bases; junction bases outside the gene matches: 7. Germline CDR1 SQVTM, CDR2 ANQGSEA. There are 15 residues in the CDR3. In the authors' methods: Using reference gene primer amplification, nucleated cell counts were estimated. Measured with immunoSEQ multiplex PCR; TCRdb has only the in-frame clones, and not every one. V and J calls and clone size are as listed in that table; D and trimming were resolved from the DNA. The sample gives 140,000 to 150,000 clones, about 83% of which show up once; less than 10% is in the top ten. The table lists this clone with a count of one.

The J gene is TRBJ2-1, the V gene TRBV29-1; 12 nucleotides match TRBD2. The receptor's source is a woman in her fifties or sixties with active or convalescent COVID-19. The sample was peripheral blood. The CDR3 DNA sequence: TGCAGCGTTGACCCTAGCGGGAGGGTTGTAAATGAGCAGTTCTTC. It encodes CSVDPSGRVVNEQFF.